The 27 T cell receptor beta chains below all came from one sample that was sequenced in a study of shared clonotypes between healthy human individuals. The repertoire was sequenced with immunoSEQ multiplex PCR; TCRdb's copy has only in-frame clones and lacks some. Of hundreds of thousands of clones listed, around 97% are singletons. The sample comprised naive CD4+ T cells sorted from blood. Subset: CD45RA+ positively selected. The receptors stem from a woman in her thirties in good health.

The J gene is TRBJ2-7, the V gene TRBV11-2; D unresolved. The CDR3 is 14 amino acids. Germline V CDR1 and CDR2: SGHAT, FQNNGV. Between the trimmed V and J ends, which lost 4 bases and 0 bases, there was a span of 10 bases. This chain's CDR3 is CASSSPRDSYEQYF. The CDR3 DNA is TGTGCCAGCAGCTCCCCCCGCGACTCCTACGAGCAGTACTTC.

The V call is TRBV4-1, the J call TRBJ2-2; maybe TRBD2 (5 bases). The CDR3 has 16 residues. Trimming took 3 bases from V and 1 from J, leaving 12 bases between them. Germline-derived CDR1 and CDR2 are MGHRA and YSYEKL. CDR3 nucleotide sequence: TGCGCCAGCAGCCAGAGGCCGAGCGGGAACACCGGGGAGCTGTTTTTT. Translated, it gives CASSQRPSGNTGELFF.

The J gene is TRBJ1-3, the V gene TRBV11-2, with TRBD1 matching 8 bases. J was trimmed by 4 bases and V by 3 bases; bases with no gene match: 5. The germline V gene encodes CDR1 SGHAT and CDR2 FQNNGV. This CDR3 region has 15 residues. The CDR3 region is CASSLDRVEGNTIYF. Written as DNA, the CDR3 is TGTGCCAGCAGCTTGGACAGGGTGGAAGGAAACACCATATATTTT.

The chain has TRBV2 and TRBJ2-7; the match to TRBD2 covers 7 bases. The CDR3 extends over 13 amino acids. Germline loops: CDR1 SNHLY, CDR2 FYNNEI. J lost 6 bases, V lost 7 bases, and 9 bases had no gene match. The CDR3 region has the DNA TGTGCCAGCAAGCGGGAAGGGCCGTCCGAGCAGTACTTC. This sequence encodes CASKREGPSEQYF.

The chain uses TRBV28 and TRBJ2-2; a weak D match, TRBD1 (6 bases). This CDR3 comprises 15 residues. Germline assignment: CDR1 MDHEN and CDR2 SYDVKM. V lost 4 bases and J lost 2, with 11 bases in between. The CDR3 here is CASSSGTLNTGELFF. CDR3 in DNA: TGTGCCAGCAGTTCCGGGACACTCAACACCGGGGAGCTGTTTTTT.

V gene TRBV28 combines with J gene TRBJ1-1; unclear D gene. Germline lookup yields CDR1 MDHEN and CDR2 SYDVKM. V gave up 3 bases and J gave up 1 base, with 18 bases separating them. The CDR3 runs to 17 residues. The CDR3 sequence is CASSFDLGIRGNTEAFF. The CDR3 DNA reads TGTGCCAGCAGTTTTGATTTGGGGATTCGGGGGAACACTGAAGCTTTCTTT.

This clone was observed a single time. The chain has TRBV25-1 and TRBJ2-3; TRBD2 aligns across 10 bases. The V gene's germline CDR1 is MGHDK and CDR2 SYGVNS. The V segment lost 1 base and the J segment 4 bases; nucleotides outside the gene matches: 8. The CDR3 runs to 17 residues. The CDR3 protein is CASSESLAGDFADTQYF. CDR3 in DNA: TGTGCCAGCAGTGAATCGCTAGCGGGAGACTTTGCAGATACGCAGTATTTT.

The V and J genes are TRBV6-1 and TRBJ2-3, with a tentative D call TRBD1 (5 bases). The V and J ends lost 9 bases and 1 base respectively, with 11 bases between them. The CDR3 is made up of 13 amino acids. CDR1 MNHNS and CDR2 SASEGT come from the germline V gene. The CDR3 reads CASRQTGTDTQYF. CDR3 coding DNA: TGTGCCAGTAGGCAGACAGGCACAGATACGCAGTATTTT.

This chain joins TRBV5-4 and TRBJ1-1; D possibly corresponds to TRBD1 (5 bases). The CDR3 runs to 15 residues. CDR1 and CDR2 (germline): SGHNT, YYREEE (reference sequence). Between the trimmed V and J ends, which lost 4 bases and 2 bases, there was a span of 15 bases. The CDR3 sequence: CASSRRGRQNTEAFF. The DNA for the CDR3 is TGTGCCAGCAGCCGGCGGGGACGGCAAAACACTGAAGCTTTCTTT.

The sample holds one count of this clone. This chain connects TRBV7-9 to TRBJ2-3; TRBD2 agrees at 8 bases. The CDR3 is made up of 18 amino acids. The germline CDR1 and CDR2 sequences are SEHNR and FQNEAQ (reference sequence). Trimming removed 1 base from V and 0 bases from J; junction bases left unmatched: 9. DNA for the CDR3: TGTGCCAGCAGCTTAGGTCTAGCGGGTATCACTAGCACAGATACGCAGTATTTT. The encoded protein is CASSLGLAGITSTDTQYF.

The chain carries TRBV10-3 and TRBJ2-4, with 12 bases that match TRBD2. This CDR3 is built from 15 residues. Germline V lookup: CDR1 ENHRY, CDR2 SYGVKD. J lost 8 bases, V lost 10 bases, and 12 bases had no gene match. CDR3 protein: CATSPTTSGSYIQYF. For the CDR3, the DNA is TGTGCCACCAGCCCAACGACTAGCGGGAGTTACATTCAGTACTTC.

About this clone itself: The same CDR3 is also encoded by other DNA sequences in this sample. The chain joins TRBV30 to TRBJ2-7; 9 nucleotides line up with TRBD2. The germline V gene has CDR1 GTSNPN and CDR2 SVGIG (reference sequence). This CDR3 is built from 15 residues. Trimming took 3 bases from V and 0 from J; bases not matched to a gene: 6. Here the CDR3 DNA reads TGTGCCTGGAGCGTCCCGACTAGCGGCTCCTACGAGCAGTACTTC. It translates to CAWSVPTSGSYEQYF. The whole variable domain, remainder taken from reference TRBV30 and TRBJ2-7, is SQTIHQWPATLVQPVGSPLSLECTVEGTSNPNLYWYRQAAGRGLQLLFYSVGIGQISSEVPQNLSASRPQDRQFILSSKKLLLSDSGFYLCAWSVPTSGSYEQYFGPGTRLTVT.

The J gene is TRBJ1-2, the V gene TRBV6-5; D is perhaps TRBD1 (6 bases). In germline, CDR1 is MNHEY, CDR2 SVGAGI. CDR3 length: 16 amino acids. Trimming took off 2 bases at V and 1 base at J, with 14 bases between the two ends. The CDR3 sequence: CASSYGGRGVNYGYTF. CDR3 DNA sequence: TGTGCCAGCAGTTACGGGGGCCGGGGGGTTAACTATGGCTACACCTTC.

This rearrangement joins TRBV7-8 to TRBJ2-2; no clear D gene. Germline CDR1 SGHVS, CDR2 FQNEAQ. This CDR3 has 17 residues. V lost 6 bases to trimming and J lost 3 bases, with 20 bases between them. The CDR3 DNA reads as TGTGCCAGCAGTACGAGTGGGGATGGGCAGCACACCGGGGAGCTGTTTTTT. Translating gives CASSTSGDGQHTGELFF. Using reference TRBV7-8 and TRBJ2-2 for the parts outside the CDR3, the full variable domain is GAGVSQSPRYKVAKRGQDVALRCDPISGHVSLFWYQQALGQGPEFLTYFQNEAQLDKSGLPSDRFFAERPEGSVSTLKIQRTQQEDSAVYLCASSTSGDGQHTGELFFGEGSRLTVL.

Concerning this clone: The same CDR3 also results from other DNA sequences found in this sample. The V and J genes are TRBV2 and TRBJ2-7, with 13 bases matching TRBD2. V was clipped by 7 bases and J by 5 bases; unmatched bases: 5. Germline CDR1 and CDR2: SNHLY and FYNNEI. The CDR3 extends over 14 amino acids. In DNA, the CDR3 is TGTGCCAGCACTTTAGGACTAGCGGGAGACGAGCAGTACTTC. Protein: CASTLGLAGDEQYF.

The CDR3 protein is CASSHPRTGTEAFF. The CDR3 region has the DNA TGCGCCAGCAGCCACCCCCGGACTGGGACTGAAGCTTTCTTT. This rearrangement joins TRBV4-1 to TRBJ1-1; D uncertain. CDR3 length: 14 amino acids. V lost 3 bases, J lost 5 bases, and 13 bases lay in between. Germline values: CDR1 MGHRA, CDR2 YSYEKL.

This sequence joins TRBV25-1 and TRBJ1-3; TRBD1 matches 8 bases. V shed 3 bases and J 0 bases; nucleotides not matched to a gene: 4. The CDR3 extends over 16 amino acids. Germline-derived CDR1 and CDR2 are MGHDK and SYGVNS. The CDR3 DNA reads TGTGCCAGCAGTGATTTTGGGACAGGCTCTGGAAACACCATATATTTT. Its translation is CASSDFGTGSGNTIYF.

This chain connects TRBV28 to TRBJ2-7, with 7 nucleotides matching TRBD1. V was pared by 3 bases and J by 2 bases, with 4 bases of the junction left unmatched. Germline V gene data show CDR1 as MDHEN and CDR2 as SYDVKM. The CDR3 spans 14 residues. The CDR3 is CASSFVTGAYEQYF. CDR3 coding DNA: TGTGCCAGCAGTTTTGTCACAGGGGCCTACGAGCAGTACTTC.

About this clone: In the same sample, other DNA sequences code for this CDR3. The V gene is TRBV5-1, the J gene TRBJ2-1; 7 nucleotides agree with TRBD2. V was pared by 1 base and J by 3 bases, with 4 bases of the junction left unmatched. Germline CDR1 reads SGHRS; CDR2 reads YFSETQ. The CDR3 is 15 residues long. This chain's CDR3 is CASSLSSGSYNEQFF. In DNA, the CDR3 is TGCGCCAGCAGCTTGTCTAGCGGAAGCTACAATGAGCAGTTCTTC.

This clone was observed a few times. This chain uses TRBV19 with TRBJ1-2; maybe TRBD1 (5 bases). Germline values: CDR1 LNHDA, CDR2 SQIVND (reference sequence). The CDR3 consists of 14 residues. Trimming left V 7 bases short and J 3 bases short, with 15 bases between. The CDR3, as DNA: TGTGCCAGTACCTGGGGACGGTGGGACTATGGCTACACCTTC. Translation gives CASTWGRWDYGYTF.

The V and J genes are TRBV28 and TRBJ2-5; D remains ambiguous. The J call is uncertain, as TRBJ2-7 better fits the DNA end. The CDR3 sequence is 11 residues long. Germline CDR1 is MDHEN and CDR2 is SYDVKM. Here the CDR3 DNA reads TGTGCCAGCAGTAACCTATACGAGCAGTACTTC. Translation gives CASSNLYEQYF.

The chain recombines TRBV25-1 with TRBJ2-7; 9 nucleotides line up with TRBD2. Germline CDR1 reads MGHDK; CDR2 reads SYGVNS. CDR3 length equals 16 residues. V lost 1 base to trimming and J lost 4 bases; unmatched junction nucleotides: 8. The CDR3 DNA follows: TGTGCCAGCAGTGAATTTAGAATAGCGGGGGTTTACGAGCAGTACTTC. Amino acid sequence: CASSEFRIAGVYEQYF.

CDR3 protein: CASSQRSVAGVGNEQFF. The CDR3 DNA is TGCGCCAGCAGCCAAAGGTCGGTAGCGGGAGTCGGCAATGAGCAGTTCTTC. The J gene is TRBJ2-1, the V gene TRBV4-1; TRBD2 aligns across 9 bases. V shed 2 bases, J shed 6 bases, and the junction held 11 bases outside the gene matches. CDR1 and CDR2 from the germline V gene are MGHRA and YSYEKL. This CDR3 has 17 residues.

The rearrangement joins TRBV27 to TRBJ1-4; TRBD1 is a possible D gene (5 bases). Trimming removed 5 bases from V and 5 bases from J, with 18 bases in between. This CDR3 has 16 amino acids. The germline V gene encodes CDR1 MNHEY and CDR2 SMNVEV (reference sequence). The CDR3 loop reads CASSVIGGAANEKLFF. The CDR3 nucleotides read TGTGCCAGCAGTGTGATAGGTGGGGCGGCGAATGAAAAACTGTTTTTT.

The rearrangement uses TRBV5-1 and TRBJ2-1; 10 nucleotides match TRBD2. CDR1 SGHRS and CDR2 YFSETQ come from the germline V gene. V was clipped by 2 bases and J by 7 bases; unmatched bases: 12. The CDR3 loop spans 17 amino acids. CDR3 DNA sequence: TGCGCCAGCAGCTTCAACCCCCCAGCGGGAGGGCTAAATGAGCAGTTCTTC. Translating gives CASSFNPPAGGLNEQFF.

The V and J genes are TRBV6-6 and TRBJ2-1; 9 positions agree with TRBD1. Per germline, CDR1 MNHNY and CDR2 SVGAGI (reference sequence). CDR3 length: 13 residues. The V and J ends lost 5 bases and 10 bases, in that order; junction bases with no gene match: 6. The CDR3 loop reads CASSPGQGKEQFF. The CDR3 coding sequence is TGTGCCAGCAGTCCCGGACAGGGGAAAGAGCAGTTCTTC.

For the CDR3, the DNA is TGCGCCAGCAGCCAAGAGCAGGGTCGGGAGCAGTACTTC. Residues: CASSQEQGREQYF. The rearrangement links TRBV4-1 to TRBJ2-7, with D possibly TRBD1 on 5 matching bases. Germline V gives CDR1 MGHRA, CDR2 YSYEKL. The CDR3 has 13 amino acids. V gave up 0 bases and J gave up 7 bases, with 10 bases separating them.